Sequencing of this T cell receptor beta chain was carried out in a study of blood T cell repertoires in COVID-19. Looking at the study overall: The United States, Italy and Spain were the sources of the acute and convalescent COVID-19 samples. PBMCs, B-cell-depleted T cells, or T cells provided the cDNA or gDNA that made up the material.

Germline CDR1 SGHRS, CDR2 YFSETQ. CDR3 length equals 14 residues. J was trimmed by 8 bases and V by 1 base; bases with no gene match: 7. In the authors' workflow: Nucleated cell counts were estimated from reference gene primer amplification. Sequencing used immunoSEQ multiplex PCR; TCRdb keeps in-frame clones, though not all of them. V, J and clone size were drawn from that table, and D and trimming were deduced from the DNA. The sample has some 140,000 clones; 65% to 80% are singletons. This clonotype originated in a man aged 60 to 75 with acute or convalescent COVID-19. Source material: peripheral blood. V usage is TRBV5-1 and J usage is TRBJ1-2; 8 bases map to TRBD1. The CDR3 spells CASSLSPTGEGYTF. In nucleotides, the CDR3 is TGCGCCAGCAGCTTGAGCCCGACAGGGGAGGGCTACACCTTC.